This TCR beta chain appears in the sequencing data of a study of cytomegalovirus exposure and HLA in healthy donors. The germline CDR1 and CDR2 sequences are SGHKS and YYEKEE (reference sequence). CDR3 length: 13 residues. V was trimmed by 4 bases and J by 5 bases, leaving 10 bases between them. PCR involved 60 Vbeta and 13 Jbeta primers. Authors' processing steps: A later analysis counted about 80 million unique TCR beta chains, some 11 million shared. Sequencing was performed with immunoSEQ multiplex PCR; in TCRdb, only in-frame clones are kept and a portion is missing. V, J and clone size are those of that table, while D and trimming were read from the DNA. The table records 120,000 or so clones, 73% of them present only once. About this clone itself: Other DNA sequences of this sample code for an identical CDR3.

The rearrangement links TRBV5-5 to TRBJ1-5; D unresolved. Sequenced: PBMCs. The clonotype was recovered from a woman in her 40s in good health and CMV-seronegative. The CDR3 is CASSLTGDQPQHF. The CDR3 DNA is TGTGCCAGCAGCCTCACCGGGGATCAGCCCCAGCATTTT. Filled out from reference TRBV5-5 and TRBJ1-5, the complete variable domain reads DAGVTQSPTHLIKTRGQQVTLRCSPISGHKSVSWYQQVLGQGPQFIFQYYEKEERGRGNFPDRFSARQFPNYSSELNVNALLLGDSALYLCASSLTGDQPQHFGDGTRLSIL.